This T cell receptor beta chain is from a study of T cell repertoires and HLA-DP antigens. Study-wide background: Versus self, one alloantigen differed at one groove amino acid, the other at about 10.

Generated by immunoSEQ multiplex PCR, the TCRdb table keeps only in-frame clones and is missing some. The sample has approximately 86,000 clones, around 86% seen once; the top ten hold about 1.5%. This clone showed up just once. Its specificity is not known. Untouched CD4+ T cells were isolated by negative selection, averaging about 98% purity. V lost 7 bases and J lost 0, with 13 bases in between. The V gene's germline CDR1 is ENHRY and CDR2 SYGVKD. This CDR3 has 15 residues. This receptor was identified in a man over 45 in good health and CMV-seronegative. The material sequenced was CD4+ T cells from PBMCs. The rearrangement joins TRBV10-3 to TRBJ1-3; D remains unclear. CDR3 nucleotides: TGTGCCATCAACGACCGGGCTATCTCTGGAAACACCATATATTTT. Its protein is CAINDRAISGNTIYF.